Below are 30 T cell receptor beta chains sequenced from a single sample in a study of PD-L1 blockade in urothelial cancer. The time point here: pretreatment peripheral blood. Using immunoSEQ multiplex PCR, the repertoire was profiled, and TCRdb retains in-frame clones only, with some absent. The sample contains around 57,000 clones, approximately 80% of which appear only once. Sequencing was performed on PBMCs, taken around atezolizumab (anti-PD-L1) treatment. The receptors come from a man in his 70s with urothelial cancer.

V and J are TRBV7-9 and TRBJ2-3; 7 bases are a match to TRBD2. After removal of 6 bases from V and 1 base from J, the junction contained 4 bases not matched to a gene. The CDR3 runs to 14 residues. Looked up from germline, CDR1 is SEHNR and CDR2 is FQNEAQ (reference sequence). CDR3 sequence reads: CASRGSGGTDTQYF. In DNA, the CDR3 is TGTGCCAGCAGGGGAAGCGGGGGCACAGATACGCAGTATTTT.

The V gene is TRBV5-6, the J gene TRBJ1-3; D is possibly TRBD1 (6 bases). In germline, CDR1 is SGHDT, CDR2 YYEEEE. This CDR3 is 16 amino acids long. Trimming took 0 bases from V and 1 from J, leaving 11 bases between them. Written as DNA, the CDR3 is TGTGCCAGCAGCTTGGTAGCAGGGGCTTCTGGAAACACCATATATTTT. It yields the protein CASSLVAGASGNTIYF.

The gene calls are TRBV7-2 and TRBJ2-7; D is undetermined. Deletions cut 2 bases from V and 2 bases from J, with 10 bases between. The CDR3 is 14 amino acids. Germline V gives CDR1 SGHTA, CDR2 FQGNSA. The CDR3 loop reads CASSLSDTAYEQYF. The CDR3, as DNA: TGTGCCAGCAGCTTATCCGACACCGCCTACGAGCAGTACTTC.

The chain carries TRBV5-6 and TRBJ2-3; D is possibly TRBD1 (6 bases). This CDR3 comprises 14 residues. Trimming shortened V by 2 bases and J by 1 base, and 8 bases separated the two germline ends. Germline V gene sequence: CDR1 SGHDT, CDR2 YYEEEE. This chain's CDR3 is CASSFKGGTDTQYF. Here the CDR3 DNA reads TGTGCCAGCAGCTTTAAGGGGGGCACAGATACGCAGTATTTT.

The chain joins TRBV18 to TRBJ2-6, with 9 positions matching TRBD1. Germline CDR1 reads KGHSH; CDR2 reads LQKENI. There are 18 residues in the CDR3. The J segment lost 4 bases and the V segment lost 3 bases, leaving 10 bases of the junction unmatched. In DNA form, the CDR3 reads TGTGCCAGCTCACCGGGACAGGGTGAGGGTGTCGGGGCCAACGTCCTGACTTTC. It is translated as CASSPGQGEGVGANVLTF.

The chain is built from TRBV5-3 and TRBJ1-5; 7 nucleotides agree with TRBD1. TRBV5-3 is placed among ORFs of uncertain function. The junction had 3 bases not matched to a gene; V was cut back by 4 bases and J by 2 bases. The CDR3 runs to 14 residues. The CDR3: CARSKDRRNQPQHF. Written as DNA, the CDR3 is TGTGCCAGAAGCAAGGACAGGCGCAATCAGCCCCAGCATTTT.

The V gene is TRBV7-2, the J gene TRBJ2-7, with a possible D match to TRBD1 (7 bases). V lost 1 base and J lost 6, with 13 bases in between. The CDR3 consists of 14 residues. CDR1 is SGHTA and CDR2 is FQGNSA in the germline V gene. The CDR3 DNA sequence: TGTGCCAGCAGCTTAGAGGCGGGACAGTCCGAGCAGTACTTC. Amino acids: CASSLEAGQSEQYF.

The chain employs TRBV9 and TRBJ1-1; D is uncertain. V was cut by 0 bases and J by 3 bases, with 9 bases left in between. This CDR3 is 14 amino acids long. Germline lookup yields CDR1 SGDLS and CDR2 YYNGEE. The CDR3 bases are TGTGCCAGCAGCGTAGTACCACAGTACACTGAAGCTTTCTTT. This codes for CASSVVPQYTEAFF.

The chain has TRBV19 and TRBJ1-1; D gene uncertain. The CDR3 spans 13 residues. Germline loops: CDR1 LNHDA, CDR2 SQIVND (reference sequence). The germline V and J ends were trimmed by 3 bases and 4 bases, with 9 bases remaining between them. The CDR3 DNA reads TGTGCCAGTAGTATGCGGGAGGGCACTGAAGCTTTCTTT. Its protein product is CASSMREGTEAFF.

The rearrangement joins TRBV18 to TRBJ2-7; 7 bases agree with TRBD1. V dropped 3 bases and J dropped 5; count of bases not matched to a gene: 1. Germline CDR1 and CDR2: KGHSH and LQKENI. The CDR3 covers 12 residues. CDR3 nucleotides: TGTGCCAGCTCACCTCAGGGGGACGAGCAGTACTTC. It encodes CASSPQGDEQYF.

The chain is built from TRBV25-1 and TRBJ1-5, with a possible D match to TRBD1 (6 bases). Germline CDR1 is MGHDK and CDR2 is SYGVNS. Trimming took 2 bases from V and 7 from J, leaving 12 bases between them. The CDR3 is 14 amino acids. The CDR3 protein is CASSEPGDGQPQHF. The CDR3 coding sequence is TGTGCCAGCAGTGAACCAGGGGATGGCCAGCCCCAGCATTTT.

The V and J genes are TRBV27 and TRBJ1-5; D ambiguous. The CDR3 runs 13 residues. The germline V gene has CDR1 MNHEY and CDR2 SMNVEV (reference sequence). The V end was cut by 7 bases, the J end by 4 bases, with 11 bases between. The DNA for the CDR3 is TGTGCCAGCACTGGTCGTCAGAATCAGCCCCAGCATTTT. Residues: CASTGRQNQPQHF.

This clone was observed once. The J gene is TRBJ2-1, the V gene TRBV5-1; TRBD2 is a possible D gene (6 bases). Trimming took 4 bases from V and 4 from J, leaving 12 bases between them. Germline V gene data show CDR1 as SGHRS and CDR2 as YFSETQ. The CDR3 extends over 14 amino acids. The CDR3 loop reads CASSLRDLYNEQFF. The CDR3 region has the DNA TGCGCCAGCAGCCTGCGGGACCTGTACAATGAGCAGTTCTTC.

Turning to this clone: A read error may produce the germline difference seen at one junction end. CDR3 sequence (DNA): TGTGCCAGCAGTGACCTGGACAGGGGGCACTTC. Translation: CASSDLDRGHF. This chain connects TRBV6-1 to TRBJ2-7; TRBD1 agrees at 11 bases. The CDR3 is 11 residues long. Germline V gene sequence: CDR1 MNHNS, CDR2 SASEGT.

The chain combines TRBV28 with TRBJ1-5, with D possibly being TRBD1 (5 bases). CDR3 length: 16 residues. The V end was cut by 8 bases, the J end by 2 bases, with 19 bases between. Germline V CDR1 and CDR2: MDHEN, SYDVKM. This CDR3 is CASGKPTDPGNQPQHF. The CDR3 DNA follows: TGTGCCAGCGGTAAACCGACAGACCCTGGCAATCAGCCCCAGCATTTT.

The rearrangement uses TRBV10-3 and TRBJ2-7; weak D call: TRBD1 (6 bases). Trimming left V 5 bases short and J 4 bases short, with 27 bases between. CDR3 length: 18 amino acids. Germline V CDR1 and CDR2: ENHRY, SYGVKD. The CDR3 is CAISTGIEPVEGPYEQYF. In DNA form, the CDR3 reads TGTGCCATCAGTACAGGGATTGAACCCGTCGAGGGGCCGTACGAGCAGTACTTC.

This CDR3 is CASSTRKNRDSGEDGYTF. In DNA form, the CDR3 reads TGTGCCAGCAGTACTAGAAAAAATCGGGACTCAGGAGAAGATGGCTACACCTTC. V gene TRBV7-9 combines with J gene TRBJ1-2; TRBD1 is a possible D gene (5 bases). CDR1 and CDR2 (germline): SEHNR, FQNEAQ (reference sequence). The CDR3 extends over 18 amino acids. Trimming cost V 6 bases and J 6 bases, with 29 bases left between them.

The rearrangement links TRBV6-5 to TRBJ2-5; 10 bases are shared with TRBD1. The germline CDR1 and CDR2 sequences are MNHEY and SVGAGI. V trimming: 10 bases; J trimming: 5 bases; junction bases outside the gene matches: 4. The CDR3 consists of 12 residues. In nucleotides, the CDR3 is TGTGCCACCAAGGGACAGGGGGAGACCCAGTACTTC. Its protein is CATKGQGETQYF.

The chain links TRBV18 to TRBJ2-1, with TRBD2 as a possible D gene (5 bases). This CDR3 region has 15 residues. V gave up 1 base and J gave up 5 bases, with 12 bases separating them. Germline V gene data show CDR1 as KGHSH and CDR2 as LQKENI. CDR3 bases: TGTGCCAGCTCACCACAGGCTAGCCCTCACAATGAGCAGTTCTTC. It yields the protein CASSPQASPHNEQFF.

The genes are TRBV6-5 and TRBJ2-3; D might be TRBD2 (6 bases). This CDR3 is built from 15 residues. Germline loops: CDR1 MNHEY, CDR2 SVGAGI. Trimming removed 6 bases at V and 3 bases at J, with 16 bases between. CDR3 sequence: CASRLPGASTDTQYF. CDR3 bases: TGTGCCAGCAGGCTTCCGGGAGCCTCGACAGATACGCAGTATTTT.

The CDR3 sequence: CASSYDWSGSGYTF. CDR3 nucleotides: TGTGCCAGCAGTTATGATTGGTCGGGTAGCGGCTACACCTTC. V gene TRBV6-5 combines with J gene TRBJ1-2; no clear D gene. Per the germline V gene, CDR1 is MNHEY and CDR2 is SVGAGI. The CDR3 extends over 14 amino acids. V was trimmed by 3 bases and J by 8 bases, leaving 16 bases between them.

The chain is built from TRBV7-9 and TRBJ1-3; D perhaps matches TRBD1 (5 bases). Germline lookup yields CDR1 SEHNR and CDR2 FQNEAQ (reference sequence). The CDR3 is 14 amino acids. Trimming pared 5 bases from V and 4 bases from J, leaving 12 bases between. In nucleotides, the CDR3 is TGTGCCAGCAGCACCCCAGGGTCCGGAAACACCATATATTTT. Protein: CASSTPGSGNTIYF.

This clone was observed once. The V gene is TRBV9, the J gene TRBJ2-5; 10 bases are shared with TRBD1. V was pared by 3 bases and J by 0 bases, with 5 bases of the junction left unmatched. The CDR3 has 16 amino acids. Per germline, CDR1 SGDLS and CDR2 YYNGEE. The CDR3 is CASSATGQGNQETQYF. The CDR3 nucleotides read TGTGCCAGCAGCGCCACGGGACAGGGGAACCAAGAGACCCAGTACTTC.

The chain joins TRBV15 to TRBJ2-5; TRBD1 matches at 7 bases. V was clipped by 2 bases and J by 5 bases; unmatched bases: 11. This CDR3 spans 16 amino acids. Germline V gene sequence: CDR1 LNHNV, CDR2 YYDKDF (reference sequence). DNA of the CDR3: TGTGCCACCAGCAGATCTATCTACAGGGGTGCGGAGACCCAGTACTTC. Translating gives CATSRSIYRGAETQYF.

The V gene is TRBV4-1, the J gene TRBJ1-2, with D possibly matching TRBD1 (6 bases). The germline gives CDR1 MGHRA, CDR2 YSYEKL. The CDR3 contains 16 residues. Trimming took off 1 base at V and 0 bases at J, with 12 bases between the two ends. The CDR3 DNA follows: TGCGCCAGCAGCCAAGTTGAACAGGGAACTAACTATGGCTACACCTTC. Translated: CASSQVEQGTNYGYTF.

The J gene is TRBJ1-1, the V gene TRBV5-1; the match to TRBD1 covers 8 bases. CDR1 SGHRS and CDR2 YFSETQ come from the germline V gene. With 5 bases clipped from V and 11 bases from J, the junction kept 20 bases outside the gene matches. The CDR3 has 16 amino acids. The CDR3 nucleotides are TGCGCCAGCAGAATCGGGATTACAGGGGGTCGACCACTGGCTTTCTTT. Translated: CASRIGITGGRPLAFF.

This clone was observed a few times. In nucleotides, the CDR3 is TGTGCCAGCAGCGTAGAAGGTCTGGGGCTCGAGCCCCAGCATTTT. Protein: CASSVEGLGLEPQHF. This chain joins TRBV9 and TRBJ1-5, with TRBD1 as a possible D gene (5 bases). Germline V CDR1 and CDR2: SGDLS, YYNGEE. This CDR3 has 15 amino acids. The V end lost 0 bases, the J end lost 8 bases, and 15 bases lay between the germline ends.

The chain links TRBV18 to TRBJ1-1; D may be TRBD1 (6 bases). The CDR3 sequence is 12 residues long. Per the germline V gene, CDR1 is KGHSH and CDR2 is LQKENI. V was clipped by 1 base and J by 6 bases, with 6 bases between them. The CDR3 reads CASSPQGAEAFF. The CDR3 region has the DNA TGTGCCAGCTCACCACAGGGGGCTGAAGCTTTCTTT. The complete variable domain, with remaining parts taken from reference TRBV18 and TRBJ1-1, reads NAGVMQNPRHLVRRRGQEARLRCSPMKGHSHVYWYRQLPEEGLKFMVYLQKENIIDESGMPKERFSAEFPKEGPSILRIQQVVRGDSAAYFCASSPQGAEAFFGQGTRLTVV.

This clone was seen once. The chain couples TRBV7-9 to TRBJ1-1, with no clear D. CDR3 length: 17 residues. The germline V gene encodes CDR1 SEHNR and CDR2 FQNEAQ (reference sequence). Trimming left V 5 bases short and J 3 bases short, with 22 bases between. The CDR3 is CASSLYSPERLDTEAFF. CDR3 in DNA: TGTGCCAGCAGCCTCTACTCTCCTGAAAGGCTAGACACTGAAGCTTTCTTT.

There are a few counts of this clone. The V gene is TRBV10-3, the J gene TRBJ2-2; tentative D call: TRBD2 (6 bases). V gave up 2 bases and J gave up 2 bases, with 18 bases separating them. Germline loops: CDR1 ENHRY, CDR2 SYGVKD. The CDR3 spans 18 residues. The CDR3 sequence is CAISEAAGRGDNTGELFF. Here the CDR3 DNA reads TGTGCCATCAGTGAGGCTGCCGGGAGAGGGGATAACACCGGGGAGCTGTTTTTT.